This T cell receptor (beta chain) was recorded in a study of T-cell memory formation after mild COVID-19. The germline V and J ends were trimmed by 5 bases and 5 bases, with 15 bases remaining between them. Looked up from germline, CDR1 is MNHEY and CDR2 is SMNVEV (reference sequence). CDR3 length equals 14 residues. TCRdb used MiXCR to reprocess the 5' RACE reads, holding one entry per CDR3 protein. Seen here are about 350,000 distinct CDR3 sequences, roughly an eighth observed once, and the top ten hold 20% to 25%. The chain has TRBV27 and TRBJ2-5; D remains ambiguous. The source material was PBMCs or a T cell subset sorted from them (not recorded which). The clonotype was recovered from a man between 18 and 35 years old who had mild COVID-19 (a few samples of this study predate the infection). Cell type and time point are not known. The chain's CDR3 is CASSPSVARETQYF. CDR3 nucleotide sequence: TGTGCCAGCAGTCCCTCGGTGGCCCGGGAGACCCAGTACTTC.